This T cell receptor (beta chain) was sequenced for a study of blood T cell repertoires in COVID-19. The CDR3 runs to 16 residues. Germline V gives CDR1 SGHTA, CDR2 FQGTGA. J lost 4 bases, V lost 5 bases, and 6 bases had no gene match. The protocol was immunoSEQ multiplex PCR, while the TCRdb copy is restricted to in-frame clones and leaves out a portion. Of 250,000 to 350,000 clones in the sample, about 90% were seen once. The sequencing input was peripheral blood. This receptor was obtained from a man younger than 30 with active or convalescent COVID-19. The V and J genes are TRBV7-3 and TRBJ2-5, with TRBD2 matching over 14 bases. In nucleotides, the CDR3 is TGTGCCAGCAGCAATACCGGGACTAGCGGGAGAGAGACCCAGTACTTC. Protein: CASSNTGTSGRETQYF.